The present T cell receptor beta chain was sequenced within a study of CD8 T cells in ankylosing spondylitis. Study conclusions and caveats: Characteristic, it appeared, of ankylosing spondylitis blood was a TCR beta motif of eight highly homologous variants. Significant enrichment of disease-linked clones was reported in matched ankylosing spondylitis synovial fluid.

A quantitative 5'-RACE method, one with molecular barcodes, was used to make TCR beta libraries. TCRdb reprocessed the 5' RACE reads via MiXCR and lists one record per CDR3 protein. This table has 150,000 to 200,000 distinct CDR3 sequences, 15% to 20% appearing once. The CDR3 is 16 amino acids. Germline CDR1 and CDR2: SQVTM and ANQGSEA. Trimming pared 0 bases from V and 2 bases from J, leaving 11 bases between. This clonotype was picked up a small number of times. Its matching antigen is unknown. This clonotype originated in a male donor with ankylosing spondylitis or in good health (not recorded which). The J gene is TRBJ2-6, the V gene TRBV29-1; D is undetermined. The sample was blood, either unsorted or a sorted T cell fraction (not recorded which). This CDR3 reads CSVEDLGTTGANVLTF. The DNA of the CDR3 is TGCAGCGTTGAAGATCTGGGAACTACTGGGGCCAACGTCCTGACTTTC.